This T cell receptor (beta chain) was captured in a study of cytomegalovirus exposure and HLA in healthy donors. Across the whole study: In a previous analysis, around 120 million unique TCR beta sequences were found from 150 million to 200 million T cells.

The PCR used 60 Vbeta and 13 Jbeta primers. TCRdb's table, derived via immunoSEQ multiplex PCR, lists solely in-frame clones and lacks some. The sample gives roughly 200,000 clones, approximately 80% of which show up once; around 1.7% is in the top ten. Each donor's status was that of a healthy bone marrow donor. About this clone: The antigen is unknown.

Deletions cut 1 base from V and 8 bases from J, with 11 bases between. Germline CDR1 and CDR2: SGHAT and FQNNGV. The CDR3 sequence is 14 residues long. Findings and limits, study-wide: Further analysis, carried out later, found HLA-associated TCR beta chains more clonally expanded than equally common other chains.

V usage is TRBV11-2 and J usage is TRBJ1-4; D is possibly TRBD1 (6 bases). The TCR originated in a woman under 30 in good health and CMV-seronegative. What was sequenced was PBMCs. The CDR3, as DNA: TGTGCCAGCAGCTTAGCAGGGGCCGGGGAAAAACTGTTTTTT. Its protein is CASSLAGAGEKLFF.